One and the same sample provided the 15 T cell receptor beta chains below, sequenced in a study of shared clonotypes between healthy human individuals. TCRdb's table, derived via immunoSEQ multiplex PCR, lists solely in-frame clones and lacks some. The sample consists of about 1 million clones, about 80% of them appearing once. The sequencing sample was made of memory CD4+ T cells sorted from blood. The subset here: CD45RA-negative fraction. Every receptor here comes from a man aged 18 to 29 in good health.

The V call is TRBV29-1, the J call TRBJ2-3; D perhaps matches TRBD2 (5 bases). This CDR3 has 14 residues. The V and J ends lost 3 bases and 4 bases respectively, with 14 bases between them. The germline CDR1 and CDR2 sequences are SQVTM and ANQGSEA. CDR3 region: CSVDEGSGADTQYF. As DNA, the CDR3 is TGCAGCGTTGACGAGGGTAGTGGCGCAGATACGCAGTATTTT.

The chain has TRBV10-1 and TRBJ2-2; D may be TRBD2 (5 bases). The germline CDR1 and CDR2 sequences are WNHNN and SYGVQD (reference sequence). Trimming took off 8 bases at V and 0 bases at J, with 13 bases between the two ends. The CDR3 has 15 amino acids. The CDR3 spells CASASDGANTGELFF. The CDR3 DNA follows: TGCGCCAGCGCCTCGGACGGGGCGAACACCGGGGAGCTGTTTTTT.

The genes are TRBV7-2 and TRBJ2-1, with D perhaps assigned TRBD1 or TRBD2 (5 bases each). The CDR3 runs 15 residues. The V end was cut by 4 bases, the J end by 10 bases, with 20 bases between. CDR1 is SGHTA, CDR2 FQGNSA, per germline. CDR3 residues: CASSSSPGPTAEQFF. CDR3 nucleotides: TGTGCCAGCAGCTCCTCGCCGGGGCCAACCGCGGAGCAGTTCTTC.

The chain is built from TRBV7-9 and TRBJ2-5, with D possibly matching TRBD1 (6 bases). Germline CDR1 is SEHNR and CDR2 is FQNEAQ (reference sequence). Trimming took off 5 bases at V and 4 bases at J, with 11 bases between the two ends. The CDR3 runs 13 residues. CDR3 bases: TGTGCCAGCAGCCCGAGGGGGAGAGAGACCCAGTACTTC. This encodes CASSPRGRETQYF.

This sequence joins TRBV7-2 and TRBJ2-7; 8 nucleotides agree with TRBD1. CDR3 size: 14 residues. CDR1 SGHTA and CDR2 FQGNSA come from the germline V gene. Trimming at V came to 4 bases and at J to 3 bases, leaving 5 bases not matched to a gene. The CDR3 DNA is TGTGCCAGCAGCTCCAAAGGACAGGGCTACGAGCAGTACTTC. Its translation: CASSSKGQGYEQYF.

The chain recombines TRBV4-1 with TRBJ2-3; D not resolved. The CDR3 spans 16 residues. Trimming left V 5 bases short and J 6 bases short, with 21 bases between. The germline V gene encodes CDR1 MGHRA and CDR2 YSYEKL. In DNA, the CDR3 is TGCGCCAGCAGCTCTAGGAGAAACTACGGACCCGATACGCAGTATTTT. Amino acid sequence: CASSSRRNYGPDTQYF.

The V gene is TRBV14, the J gene TRBJ2-5; TRBD1 matches at 7 bases. The CDR3 length is 14 residues. Per germline, CDR1 SGHDN and CDR2 FVKESK. Germline trimming cut 2 bases from V and 5 bases from J; bases unmatched to any gene: 5. The CDR3 coding sequence is TGTGCCAGCAGCCAATCGACAGGGTGGGAGACCCAGTACTTC. Translation: CASSQSTGWETQYF.

This clone appeared a few times. The chain is built from TRBV6-6 and TRBJ2-3; no reliable D call. Germline CDR1 MNHNY, CDR2 SVGAGI (reference sequence). V gave up 0 bases and J gave up 0 bases, with 1 base separating them. The CDR3 is made up of 13 amino acids. CDR3 amino acids: CASSYSSTDTQYF. CDR3 sequence (DNA): TGTGCCAGCAGTTACTCGAGCACAGATACGCAGTATTTT.

This clone was seen a single time. Other DNA sequences in this specimen translate into the identical CDR3. V usage is TRBV5-1 and J usage is TRBJ2-3; D possibly matches TRBD1 or TRBD2 (5 bases each). The length of the CDR3 is 15 residues. Germline-derived CDR1 and CDR2 are SGHRS and YFSETQ. Trimming pared 2 bases from V and 2 bases from J, leaving 12 bases between. The chain's CDR3 is CASSLSGADTDTQYF. CDR3 nucleotides: TGCGCCAGCAGCTTATCCGGGGCTGACACAGATACGCAGTATTTT.

This chain connects TRBV5-1 to TRBJ1-5; D possibly corresponds to TRBD1 (5 bases). Per the germline V gene, CDR1 is SGHRS and CDR2 is YFSETQ. The V gene lost 4 bases and the J gene lost 2 bases, with 13 bases spanning the gap. The CDR3 has 15 amino acids. The CDR3: CASSPQGSGNQPQHF. CDR3 nucleotide sequence: TGCGCCAGCAGCCCCCAGGGAAGTGGCAATCAGCCCCAGCATTTT. The full variable domain, completed using reference TRBV5-1 and TRBJ1-5, is KAGVTQTPRYLIKTRGQQVTLSCSPISGHRSVSWYQQTPGQGLQFLFEYFSETQRNKGNFPGRFSGRQFSNSRSEMNVSTLELGDSALYLCASSPQGSGNQPQHFGDGTRLSIL.

The rearrangement joins TRBV6-6 to TRBJ2-5; the D gene could be TRBD1 or TRBD2 (5 bases each). The germline V gene encodes CDR1 MNHNY and CDR2 SVGAGI (reference sequence). Trimming took 2 bases from V and 5 from J, leaving 9 bases between them. CDR3 length: 13 residues. CDR3 DNA sequence: TGTGCCAGCAGTTACAGGGGACGGGAGACCCAGTACTTC. As protein: CASSYRGRETQYF.

This clone was seen a handful of times. The genes are TRBV6-5 and TRBJ2-2; 8 bases align to TRBD1. Losses at the gene ends were 6 bases for V and 5 bases for J; bases not matched to a gene: 8. This CDR3 is 15 amino acids long. Germline loops: CDR1 MNHEY, CDR2 SVGAGI. CDR3 nucleotide sequence: TGTGCCAGCAGGAGGGACAGGAGGAGTACCGGGGAGCTGTTTTTT. Translated, it gives CASRRDRRSTGELFF.

This rearrangement joins TRBV11-2 to TRBJ2-7, with D unclear. CDR1 SGHAT and CDR2 FQNNGV come from the germline V gene. Trimming removed 2 bases at V and 0 bases at J, with 11 bases between. This CDR3 has 15 residues. CDR3 region: CASSLSALPSYEQYF. Here the CDR3 DNA reads TGTGCCAGCAGCTTAAGTGCCTTACCCTCCTACGAGCAGTACTTC.

This clone appeared many times. The chain couples TRBV6-5 to TRBJ2-2; D gene uncertain. Germline V gives CDR1 MNHEY, CDR2 SVGAGI. CDR3 length equals 15 residues. Trimming removed 3 bases at V and 0 bases at J, with 8 bases between. In DNA form, the CDR3 reads TGTGCCAGCAGTTATCGGTCCCCGAACACCGGGGAGCTGTTTTTT. It encodes CASSYRSPNTGELFF.

This clone appeared a few times. This sequence joins TRBV2 and TRBJ2-2; 10 nucleotides agree with TRBD1. V gave up 6 bases and J gave up 5 bases; unmatched junction bases: 3. The length of the CDR3 is 14 residues. The germline V gene encodes CDR1 SNHLY and CDR2 FYNNEI. CDR3 region: CASRGQGRTGELFF. The CDR3 nucleotides are TGTGCCAGCAGGGGACAGGGGCGGACCGGGGAGCTGTTTTTT. Based on the CDR3 plus reference TRBV2 and TRBJ2-2, the full variable domain is EPEVTQTPSHQVTQMGQEVILRCVPISNHLYFYWYRQILGQKVEFLVSFYNNEISEKSEIFDDQFSVERPDGSNFTLKIRSTKLEDSAMYFCASRGQGRTGELFFGEGSRLTVL.